The next 18 T cell receptor beta chains were all read from a single sample in a study of blood T cell repertoires in COVID-19. The table came from immunoSEQ multiplex PCR; TCRdb's copy has only in-frame clones and leaves some out. Of 77,000 or so clones in the sample, more than 70% are singletons; the top ten hold approximately 4.6%. The source material was peripheral blood. The receptors derive from an elderly man with acute or convalescent COVID-19.

V gene TRBV18 combines with J gene TRBJ1-3; D possibly corresponds to TRBD1 (6 bases). Germline V gene lookup returns CDR1 KGHSH and CDR2 LQKENI. This CDR3 contains 16 residues. V lost 0 bases to trimming and J lost 3 bases, with 12 bases between them. CDR3 in DNA: TGTGCCAGCTCACCACCTGGACAGAATATTGGAAACACCATATATTTT. Translating gives CASSPPGQNIGNTIYF.

J is TRBJ1-2 and V is TRBV19; D gene ambiguous. CDR1 LNHDA and CDR2 SQIVND come from the germline V gene (reference sequence). V was trimmed by 4 bases and J by 0 bases, leaving 15 bases between them. The CDR3 sequence is 16 residues long. The CDR3 coding sequence is TGTGCCAGTAGTAATGAGAGAAAGGCGGCTAACTATGGCTACACCTTC. This codes for CASSNERKAANYGYTF.

This clone was found a few times. This chain joins TRBV3-1 (or the pseudogene TRBV3-2) and TRBJ2-2; D is perhaps TRBD1 (5 bases). The CDR3 totals 15 residues. Trimming removed 2 bases from V and 6 bases from J, with 13 bases in between. Germline V lookup: CDR1 LGHDT, CDR2 YNNKEL (reference sequence). DNA of the CDR3: TGTGCCAGCAGCCAACCAACCACAGGCCCCGGGGAGCTGTTTTTT. Translation: CASSQPTTGPGELFF.

The V and J genes are TRBV7-9 and TRBJ2-2; 8 bases match TRBD2. Germline CDR1 is SEHNR and CDR2 is FQNEAQ (reference sequence). There are 16 residues in the CDR3. The V gene end was trimmed by 5 bases and the J gene end by 6 bases; junction bases not matched to a gene: 11. CDR3 amino acids: CASSPRGGRSSGELFF. The CDR3, as DNA: TGTGCCAGCAGCCCCCGGGGGGGGCGATCGTCCGGGGAGCTGTTTTTT.

This chain uses TRBV5-1 with TRBJ2-1, with a weak D call TRBD2 (6 bases). The CDR3 is 16 residues long. Germline-derived CDR1 and CDR2 are SGHRS and YFSETQ. The germline V and J ends were trimmed by 6 bases and 1 base, with 17 bases remaining between them. The CDR3 sequence is CASMPTGGGSYNEQFF. CDR3 in DNA: TGCGCCAGCATGCCTACCGGGGGAGGATCCTACAATGAGCAGTTCTTC. Looking up the rest from reference TRBV5-1 and TRBJ2-1 gives the full variable domain: KAGVTQTPRYLIKTRGQQVTLSCSPISGHRSVSWYQQTPGQGLQFLFEYFSETQRNKGNFPGRFSGRQFSNSRSEMNVSTLELGDSALYLCASMPTGGGSYNEQFFGPGTRLTVL.

The V call is TRBV5-4, the J call TRBJ2-3, with TRBD2 matching 9 bases. Germline values: CDR1 SGHNT, CDR2 YYREEE (reference sequence). The CDR3 consists of 15 residues. V gave up 4 bases and J gave up 2 bases; unmatched junction bases: 5. The CDR3, as DNA: TGTGCCAGCAGCGTGAGCGGGGGGCACACAGATACGCAGTATTTT. Amino acids: CASSVSGGHTDTQYF.

The chain carries TRBV19 and TRBJ1-1, with 7 bases aligning to TRBD1. The CDR3 extends over 14 amino acids. Per the germline V gene, CDR1 is LNHDA and CDR2 is SQIVND (reference sequence). Germline trimming cut 4 bases from V and 1 base from J; bases unmatched to any gene: 3. The CDR3 DNA reads as TGTGCCAGTAGTAGTGGGACAGCGAACACTGAAGCTTTCTTT. This encodes CASSSGTANTEAFF.

The chain uses TRBV6-5 and TRBJ2-1; 12 bases line up with TRBD2. The CDR3 has 15 amino acids. CDR1 is MNHEY and CDR2 is SVGAGI in the germline V gene. The junction had 8 bases not matched to a gene; V was cut back by 5 bases and J by 9 bases. The CDR3 bases are TGTGCCAGCAGTACACGACTAGCGGGAGCGGTTGAGCAGTTCTTC. This translates into CASSTRLAGAVEQFF.

The V call is TRBV6-6, the J call TRBJ2-7; TRBD1 is a possible D gene (6 bases). The ends were cut back, 0 bases at V and 0 bases at J, with 9 bases in the middle. This CDR3 is built from 15 residues. Germline V lookup: CDR1 MNHNY, CDR2 SVGAGI (reference sequence). CDR3 protein: CASSYSYRVSYEQYF. CDR3 DNA sequence: TGTGCCAGCAGTTACTCGTACAGGGTCTCCTACGAGCAGTACTTC.

The V call is TRBV6-5, the J call TRBJ2-7; the D gene is possibly TRBD1 (6 bases). CDR1 is MNHEY, CDR2 SVGAGI, per germline. Trimming removed 6 bases from V and 2 bases from J, with 17 bases in between. The CDR3 contains 15 residues. The CDR3 nucleotides read TGTGCCAGCAGACGACAAAACAGGGAGCCCTACGAGCAGTACTTC. This encodes CASRRQNREPYEQYF.

In this sample, this clone turned up a few times. The chain couples TRBV12-3 or TRBV12-4 to TRBJ1-1; unclear D gene. V dropped 3 bases and J dropped 5 bases, with 10 bases sitting between them. The CDR3 is 13 residues long. The CDR3: CASSFGVRTEAFF. The CDR3 DNA follows: TGTGCCAGCAGTTTCGGGGTTAGGACTGAAGCTTTCTTT.

V usage is TRBV6-5 and J usage is TRBJ2-7; D is uncertain. From germline, CDR1 is MNHEY and CDR2 SVGAGI. With 0 bases removed from V and 5 bases from J, the gap between germline ends came to 11 bases. The CDR3 length is 14 residues. CDR3 nucleotides: TGTGCCAGCAGTTACTCACCTAGTTTCGACGAGCAGTACTTC. Its protein product is CASSYSPSFDEQYF.

The rearrangement links TRBV18 to TRBJ2-2; D is undetermined. The CDR3 is made up of 15 amino acids. From germline, CDR1 is KGHSH and CDR2 LQKENI. V lost 3 bases to trimming and J lost 3 bases, with 11 bases between them. The CDR3 DNA reads as TGTGCCAGCTCACCGGTCGATCGGGACACCGGGGAGCTGTTTTTT. Amino acids: CASSPVDRDTGELFF.

V is TRBV9 and J is TRBJ1-1, with 8 positions matching TRBD1. With V trimmed by 0 bases and J by 5 bases, 9 bases remained unmatched. The CDR3 extends over 16 amino acids. Germline V lookup: CDR1 SGDLS, CDR2 YYNGEE. CDR3 nucleotides: TGTGCCAGCAGCGTAGGGGCTTTGACAGGGGCAACTGAAGCTTTCTTT. It codes for CASSVGALTGATEAFF.

This chain uses TRBV30 with TRBJ1-6; D unresolved. The CDR3 is 14 amino acids. Looked up from germline, CDR1 is GTSNPN and CDR2 is SVGIG (reference sequence). Between the trimmed V and J ends, which lost 2 bases and 6 bases, there was a span of 11 bases. For the CDR3, the DNA is TGTGCCTGGAGTCAGGCAGGACTTAATTCACCCCTCCACTTT. Amino acid sequence: CAWSQAGLNSPLHF.

This rearrangement joins TRBV11-3 to TRBJ2-7, with TRBD1 matching 12 bases. V was clipped by 8 bases and J by 3 bases; unmatched bases: 14. This CDR3 has 17 amino acids. Germline lookup yields CDR1 SGHNT and CDR2 YENEEA. The CDR3: CASGAMGQGAKSYEQYF. The DNA for the CDR3 is TGTGCCAGCGGGGCGATGGGACAGGGGGCTAAGAGCTACGAGCAGTACTTC.

This chain links TRBV5-1 with TRBJ2-5, with 10 bases fitting TRBD2. Unmatched junction bases numbered 7, after V lost 0 bases and J lost 5 bases. CDR1 is SGHRS and CDR2 is YFSETQ in the germline V gene. This CDR3 has 16 amino acids. CDR3 sequence reads: CASSLVEAGGRETQYF. For the CDR3, the DNA is TGCGCCAGCAGCTTGGTTGAAGCGGGGGGGCGGGAGACCCAGTACTTC.

The genes are TRBV6-1 and TRBJ2-1; 9 bases align to TRBD1. The V segment lost 3 bases and the J segment 9 bases; nucleotides outside the gene matches: 9. This CDR3 contains 15 residues. In germline, CDR1 is MNHNS, CDR2 SASEGT. CDR3 residues: CASSDTRTGEREQFF. The CDR3 bases are TGTGCCAGCAGTGACACTAGGACAGGGGAACGTGAGCAGTTCTTC.